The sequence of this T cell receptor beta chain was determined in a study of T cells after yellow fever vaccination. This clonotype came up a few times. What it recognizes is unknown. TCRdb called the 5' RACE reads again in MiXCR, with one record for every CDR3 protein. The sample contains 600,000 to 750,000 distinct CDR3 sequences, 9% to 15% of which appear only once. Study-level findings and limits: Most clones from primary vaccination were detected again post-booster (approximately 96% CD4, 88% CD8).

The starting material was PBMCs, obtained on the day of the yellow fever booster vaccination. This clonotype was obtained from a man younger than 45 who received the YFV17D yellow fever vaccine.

The CDR3 is CASSPWDNSYNEQFF. CDR3 nucleotides: TGTGCCAGCAGCCCCTGGGACAACTCCTACAATGAGCAGTTCTTC. The chain has TRBV7-3 and TRBJ2-1, with D maybe TRBD1 (6 bases). The CDR3 is 15 amino acids. Germline V gives CDR1 SGHTA, CDR2 FQGTGA. Trimming took 5 bases from V and 0 from J, leaving 11 bases between them.